The text below deals with one T cell receptor (beta chain). What it recognizes is unknown. Researchers ran the PCR with 60 Vbeta and 13 Jbeta primers. Here immunoSEQ multiplex PCR was the method, and the copy in TCRdb shows in-frame clones only, minus some. The top ten clones hold around 9.3% of a sample with around 100,000 clones, 75% of them seen once. The data originate from a study of cytomegalovirus exposure and HLA in healthy donors. Whole-study findings and limits: Presence/absence analyses rested on an assumption that sequencing depth was roughly uniform across donors. Later analysis identified a missense DCLRE1C variant that was linked to TCR beta V- and J-gene trimming.

This CDR3 contains 14 residues. V gave up 3 bases and J gave up 2 bases; unmatched junction bases: 2. Germline V lookup: CDR1 SGHTA, CDR2 FQGNSA. The chain uses TRBV7-2 and TRBJ2-5; the match to TRBD2 covers 8 bases. The receptor's source is a middle-aged man in good health and CMV-seronegative. Sequenced: PBMCs. CDR3 nucleotides: TGTGCCAGCAGCTTTGGCGGGAGGCAAGAGACCCAGTACTTC. Translating it yields CASSFGGRQETQYF.